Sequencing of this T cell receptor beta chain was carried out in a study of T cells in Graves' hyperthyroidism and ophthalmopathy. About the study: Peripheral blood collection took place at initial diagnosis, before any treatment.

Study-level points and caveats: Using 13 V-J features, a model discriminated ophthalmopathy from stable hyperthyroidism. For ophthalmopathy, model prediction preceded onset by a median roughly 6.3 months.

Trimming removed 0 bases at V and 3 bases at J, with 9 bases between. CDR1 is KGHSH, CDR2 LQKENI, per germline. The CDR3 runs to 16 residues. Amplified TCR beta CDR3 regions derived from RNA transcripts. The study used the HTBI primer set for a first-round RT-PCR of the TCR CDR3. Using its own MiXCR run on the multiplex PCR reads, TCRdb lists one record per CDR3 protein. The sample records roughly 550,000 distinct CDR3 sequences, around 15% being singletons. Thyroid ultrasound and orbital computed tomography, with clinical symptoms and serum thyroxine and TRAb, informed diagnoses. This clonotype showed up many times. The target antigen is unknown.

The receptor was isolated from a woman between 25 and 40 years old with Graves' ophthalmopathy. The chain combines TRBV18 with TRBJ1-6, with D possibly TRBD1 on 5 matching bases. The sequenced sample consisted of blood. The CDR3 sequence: CASSPPGLDYNSPLHF. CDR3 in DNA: TGTGCCAGCTCACCACCGGGGCTCGACTATAATTCACCCCTCCACTTT.